Shown below are 17 T cell receptor beta chains from a single sample sequenced in a study of blood T cell repertoires in COVID-19. Sequenced by immunoSEQ multiplex PCR; TCRdb stores in-frame clones only, minus some. Here the sample spans 100,000 to 120,000 clones, 85% to 90% being singletons. The sequenced material came from peripheral blood. These receptors all stem from a woman aged 50 to 60 with acute or convalescent COVID-19.

V is TRBV7-2 and J is TRBJ2-7; 7 nucleotides agree with TRBD2. V dropped 5 bases and J dropped 6; count of bases not matched to a gene: 4. The CDR3 has 12 residues. CDR1 and CDR2 (germline): SGHTA, FQGNSA. DNA for the CDR3: TGTGCCAGCAGCCAGCCTAGCGGCGAGCAGTACTTC. Translating it yields CASSQPSGEQYF.

The chain is built from TRBV3-1 (or the pseudogene TRBV3-2) and TRBJ1-5; D is undetermined. Trimming shortened V by 4 bases and J by 2 bases, and 15 bases separated the two germline ends. The CDR3 spans 16 residues. Germline CDR1 reads LGHDT; CDR2 reads YNNKEL (reference sequence). CDR3 DNA sequence: TGTGCCAGCAGCCCGGGATCGGGTGGCGGCAATCAGCCCCAGCATTTT. It specifies CASSPGSGGGNQPQHF.

A single count supports this clone. The chain combines TRBV19 with TRBJ1-5; a weak D match, TRBD1 (5 bases). Germline CDR1 reads LNHDA; CDR2 reads SQIVND (reference sequence). The CDR3 spans 15 residues. The V end lost 1 base, the J end lost 1 base, and 8 bases lay between the germline ends. CDR3 sequence (DNA): TGTGCCAGTAGTATAGTCGGGGGAAGCAATCAGCCCCAGCATTTT. Encoded protein: CASSIVGGSNQPQHF.

This rearrangement joins TRBV18 to TRBJ1-6, with 7 bases aligning to TRBD1. The V gene end was trimmed by 6 bases and the J gene end by 14 bases; junction bases not matched to a gene: 13. This CDR3 is 14 amino acids long. Germline V gene sequence: CDR1 KGHSH, CDR2 LQKENI. DNA of the CDR3: TGTGCCAGCTCTCCCGACAGGGTGGTTCCGTCCCTCCACTTT. It specifies CASSPDRVVPSLHF.

The rearrangement joins TRBV11-2 to TRBJ2-2; TRBD2 aligns across 9 bases. The J segment lost 1 base and the V segment lost 3 bases, leaving 3 bases of the junction unmatched. This CDR3 has 16 amino acids. Per germline, CDR1 SGHAT and CDR2 FQNNGV. The CDR3 DNA reads as TGTGCCAGCAGCTTTTTACTAGCGGGGAACACCGGGGAGCTGTTTTTT. Protein product: CASSFLLAGNTGELFF.

CDR3: CASSPVGLNNEQFF. CDR3 sequence (DNA): TGTGCCAGCAGCCCCGTAGGACTAAACAATGAGCAGTTCTTC. The rearrangement links TRBV7-9 to TRBJ2-1, with D maybe TRBD2 (6 bases). The CDR3 runs 14 residues. The V end lost 5 bases, the J end lost 5 bases, and 13 bases lay between the germline ends. Germline V gene data show CDR1 as SEHNR and CDR2 as FQNEAQ (reference sequence).

CDR3 sequence: CASSVKDTEQFF. The CDR3 nucleotides are TGTGCCAGCAGCGTAAAAGACACTGAGCAGTTCTTC. The chain is built from TRBV9 and TRBJ2-1, with D unclear. In germline, CDR1 is SGDLS, CDR2 YYNGEE. The germline V and J ends were trimmed by 1 base and 9 bases, with 8 bases remaining between them. This CDR3 spans 12 amino acids.

The J gene is TRBJ2-3, the V gene TRBV5-4, with a possible D match to TRBD2 (6 bases). This CDR3 comprises 16 residues. V shed 3 bases and J shed 1 base, with 15 bases lying between them. Germline V lookup: CDR1 SGHNT, CDR2 YYREEE (reference sequence). CDR3 bases: TGTGCCAGCAGCTCCCCTGTGCGGGGCCGCACAGATACGCAGTATTTT. This translates into CASSSPVRGRTDTQYF.

This chain joins TRBV5-1 and TRBJ2-3; no clear D gene. Germline CDR1 is SGHRS and CDR2 is YFSETQ. CDR3 length: 16 amino acids. With 1 base removed from V and 1 base from J, the gap between germline ends came to 13 bases. CDR3: CASSLFAVMGTDTQYF. DNA for the CDR3: TGCGCCAGCAGCTTGTTCGCGGTCATGGGCACAGATACGCAGTATTTT.

The rearrangement uses TRBV19 and TRBJ1-1, with D hard to call. V lost 5 bases to trimming and J lost 2 bases, with 9 bases between them. This CDR3 region has 13 residues. Germline V gene data show CDR1 as LNHDA and CDR2 as SQIVND (reference sequence). The CDR3 reads CASSSIVNTEAFF. In nucleotides, the CDR3 is TGTGCCAGTAGTTCCATAGTTAACACTGAAGCTTTCTTT. Variable domain in full (rest from reference TRBV19 and TRBJ1-1): DGGITQSPKYLFRKEGQNVTLSCEQNLNHDAMYWYRQDPGQGLRLIYYSQIVNDFQKGDIAEGYSVSREKKESFPLTVTSAQKNPTAFYLCASSSIVNTEAFFGQGTRLTVV.

The rearrangement joins TRBV6-5 to TRBJ2-6; D is unresolved. Trimming shortened V by 5 bases and J by 0 bases, and 8 bases separated the two germline ends. The CDR3 runs 15 residues. The germline V gene encodes CDR1 MNHEY and CDR2 SVGAGI. This chain's CDR3 is CASSIVSSGANVLTF. As DNA, the CDR3 is TGTGCCAGCAGTATCGTCTCCTCTGGGGCCAACGTCCTGACTTTC.

This clone was detected only once. V and J are TRBV9 and TRBJ2-3, with D hard to call. This CDR3 comprises 13 residues. Trimming pared 0 bases from V and 3 bases from J, leaving 5 bases between. Germline lookup yields CDR1 SGDLS and CDR2 YYNGEE. CDR3: CASSVVSTDTQYF. The CDR3 region has the DNA TGTGCCAGCAGCGTAGTATCGACAGATACGCAGTATTTT.

This rearrangement joins TRBV6-5 to TRBJ1-3; TRBD1 is a possible D gene (6 bases). V gave up 10 bases and J gave up 0 bases, with 13 bases separating them. Germline V gene sequence: CDR1 MNHEY, CDR2 SVGAGI. The CDR3 length is 14 residues. CDR3 in amino acids: CATIDRSSGNTIYF. DNA for the CDR3: TGTGCCACCATAGACAGGAGCTCTGGAAACACCATATATTTT.

V is TRBV19 and J is TRBJ2-3; weak D call: TRBD1 (6 bases). This CDR3 spans 13 amino acids. The germline V gene encodes CDR1 LNHDA and CDR2 SQIVND (reference sequence). V lost 4 bases and J lost 3, with 8 bases in between. The CDR3 region is CASSTQGTDTQYF. The CDR3, as DNA: TGTGCCAGTAGTACCCAGGGGACAGATACGCAGTATTTT.

The table lists this clone with a few counts. This chain links TRBV4-2 with TRBJ1-2; D ambiguous. Trimming removed 0 bases from V and 2 bases from J, with 10 bases in between. The CDR3 is 15 residues long. Germline values: CDR1 LGHNA, CDR2 YNFKEQ. The CDR3, as DNA: TGTGCCAGCAGCCAAGATCTTGGGCAGAACTATGGCTACACCTTC. The encoded protein is CASSQDLGQNYGYTF.

The V call is TRBV27, the J call TRBJ1-1; 8 bases align to TRBD1. The CDR3 extends over 16 amino acids. The junction had 9 bases not matched to a gene; V was cut back by 4 bases and J by 2 bases. Looked up from germline, CDR1 is MNHEY and CDR2 is SMNVEV (reference sequence). The CDR3: CASSSPRTGRNTEAFF. The CDR3 nucleotides read TGTGCCAGCAGTTCCCCTCGGACAGGGAGAAACACTGAAGCTTTCTTT.

This clone occurred a few times. This chain connects TRBV10-3 to TRBJ2-7; D gene unclear. V was pared by 7 bases and J by 4 bases, with 14 bases between. Germline V lookup: CDR1 ENHRY, CDR2 SYGVKD. The CDR3 has 13 amino acids. The DNA of the CDR3 is TGTGCCATCACCGAAGGTATGCGGTACGAGCAGTACTTC. It specifies CAITEGMRYEQYF.